The 16 T cell receptor beta chains reported below all come from one sample, sequenced in a study of T cell repertoires in cytomegalovirus infection. Their antigen targets remain unknown. Each CDR3 protein is one row after TCRdb ran MiXCR on the reads. This sample carries 95,000 to 150,000 distinct CDR3 sequences, about 31% of them seen once, and the ten largest clones take around three fifths. The starting material was CD8+ T cells from cultured PBMCs, obtained from culture after CMV antigen stimulation. The receptors were gathered from a human donor in good health (CMV status not recorded). Some clones in this sample may be carry-over from other donors' samples.

V usage is TRBV7-9 and J usage is TRBJ1-1, with 8 bases matching TRBD1. The CDR3 extends over 14 amino acids. Germline V lookup: CDR1 SEHNR, CDR2 FQNEAQ (reference sequence). J lost 3 bases, V lost 5 bases, and 5 bases had no gene match. CDR3 sequence: CASSPGQVDTEAFF. The CDR3 region has the DNA TGTGCCAGCAGCCCGGGACAGGTGGACACTGAAGCTTTCTTT. The variable domain in full, completed from reference TRBV7-9 and TRBJ1-1, reads DTGVSQNPRHKITKRGQNVTFRCDPISEHNRLYWYRQTLGQGPEFLTYFQNEAQLEKSRLLSDRFSAERPKGSFSTLEIQRTEQGDSAMYLCASSPGQVDTEAFFGQGTRLTVV.

This clonotype was seen a few times. J is TRBJ2-1 and V is TRBV7-9; either TRBD1 or TRBD2 may supply D (5 bases each). V lost 8 bases and J lost 2, with 10 bases in between. The germline gives CDR1 SEHNR, CDR2 FQNEAQ (reference sequence). The CDR3 totals 13 residues. CDR3 sequence reads: CASGDPTYNEQFF. CDR3 DNA: TGTGCCAGCGGGGACCCTACCTACAATGAGCAGTTCTTC.

V and J are TRBV4-1 and TRBJ2-3, with D unresolved. In germline, CDR1 is MGHRA, CDR2 YSYEKL. V was trimmed by 0 bases and J by 2 bases, leaving 9 bases between them. The CDR3 has 15 amino acids. The CDR3 bases are TGCGCCAGCAGCCAAGAAGCAAGACTCACAGATACGCAGTATTTT. Its translation is CASSQEARLTDTQYF.

The chain uses TRBV10-3 and TRBJ1-5, with a weak D call TRBD1 (5 bases). Deletions cut 4 bases from V and 8 bases from J, with 12 bases between. The CDR3 has 13 amino acids. Germline V gene lookup returns CDR1 ENHRY and CDR2 SYGVKD. The CDR3 region is CAISGIGGEPQHF. The CDR3 DNA reads as TGTGCCATCAGTGGCATTGGGGGGGAGCCCCAGCATTTT.

The table lists this clonotype with many counts. V gene TRBV12-3 or TRBV12-4 combines with J gene TRBJ1-2, with D perhaps matching TRBD1 (6 bases). The CDR3 consists of 15 residues. V gave up 5 bases and J gave up 6 bases, with 19 bases separating them. CDR3 coding DNA: TGTGCCAGCAGTGAACAGGGTACCCCGGTGCATGGCTACACCTTC. It codes for CASSEQGTPVHGYTF.

The rearrangement uses TRBV20-1 and TRBJ2-5; TRBD2 is a possible D gene (5 bases). The V end was cut by 2 bases, the J end by 1 base, with 17 bases between. The CDR3 contains 16 residues. Germline V gives CDR1 DFQATT, CDR2 SNEGSKA (reference sequence). CDR3 DNA: TGCAGTGCTAGACCAGCTAGCCTACCCGCCCAAGAGACCCAGTACTTC. Residues: CSARPASLPAQETQYF.

V and J are TRBV6-6 and TRBJ2-3; 8 positions match TRBD1. CDR3 length: 15 residues. The J segment lost 6 bases and the V segment lost 5 bases, leaving 10 bases of the junction unmatched. The germline CDR1 and CDR2 sequences are MNHNY and SVGAGI (reference sequence). The CDR3 protein is CASSTKDRVVDTQYF. The CDR3 DNA reads as TGTGCCAGCAGTACGAAGGACAGGGTCGTGGATACGCAGTATTTT.

There are a few counts of this clonotype. The J gene is TRBJ1-5, the V gene TRBV7-8, with 7 bases lining up with TRBD1. The CDR3 has 15 residues. V trimming: 4 bases; J trimming: 3 bases; junction bases outside the gene matches: 6. Germline V gives CDR1 SGHVS, CDR2 FQNEAQ. CDR3 sequence: CASSSLGQDNQPQHF. For the CDR3, the DNA is TGTGCCAGCAGCTCCCTCGGACAGGACAATCAGCCCCAGCATTTT.

The chain links TRBV12-3 or TRBV12-4 to TRBJ2-1; no reliable D call. V was trimmed by 6 bases and J by 4 bases, leaving 7 bases between them. The length of the CDR3 is 12 residues. CDR3 DNA: TGTGCCAGCAGCTCGCAGTACAATGAGCAGTTCTTC. This gives the protein CASSSQYNEQFF.

This clonotype came up a few times. The rearrangement links TRBV7-6 to TRBJ2-2, with D maybe TRBD1 (6 bases). The CDR3 runs to 15 residues. V was shortened by 1 base and J by 3 bases, with 9 bases between the two germline ends. Germline CDR1 reads SGHVS; CDR2 reads FNYEAQ. This CDR3 is CASSLGGGDTGELFF. CDR3 DNA: TGTGCCAGCAGCTTAGGAGGGGGAGACACCGGGGAGCTGTTTTTT.

The chain combines TRBV25-1 with TRBJ1-3, with D unresolved. Germline V gene data show CDR1 as MGHDK and CDR2 as SYGVNS. Trimming took off 2 bases at V and 2 bases at J, with 13 bases between the two ends. This CDR3 comprises 16 residues. The CDR3 region is CASSERFGGPGNTIYF. The CDR3 region has the DNA TGTGCCAGCAGTGAAAGGTTTGGAGGGCCTGGAAACACCATATATTTT.

The chain has TRBV27 and TRBJ1-2, with no clear D. Trimming cost V 3 bases and J 4 bases, with 12 bases left between them. Germline assignment: CDR1 MNHEY and CDR2 SMNVEV (reference sequence). The CDR3 covers 14 residues. The CDR3 coding sequence is TGTGCCAGCAGTTTTCAAGGTTATACCTATGGCTACACCTTC. Translated: CASSFQGYTYGYTF.

The chain uses TRBV15 and TRBJ2-7; a weak D match, TRBD1 (5 bases). The CDR3 is made up of 13 amino acids. The V gene's germline CDR1 is LNHNV and CDR2 YYDKDF (reference sequence). Deletions cut 1 base from V and 3 bases from J, with 7 bases between. CDR3 sequence (DNA): TGTGCCACCAGCAGAGTCGACAGCTACGAGCAGTACTTC. This sequence encodes CATSRVDSYEQYF.

This clonotype was observed at least ten times. The CDR3 here is CASSQDHKLGTGNTYNEQFF. The CDR3 DNA follows: TGCGCCAGCAGCCAAGATCATAAATTGGGGACAGGGAACACCTACAATGAGCAGTTCTTC. The chain joins TRBV4-1 to TRBJ2-1; TRBD1 aligns across 9 bases. The V and J ends lost 0 bases and 2 bases, in that order; junction bases with no gene match: 14. The CDR3 covers 20 residues. Per germline, CDR1 MGHRA and CDR2 YSYEKL.

This chain joins TRBV15 and TRBJ2-3; 9 nucleotides match TRBD2. The CDR3 spans 16 residues. The V and J ends lost 3 bases and 2 bases, in that order; junction bases with no gene match: 6. Germline CDR1 LNHNV, CDR2 YYDKDF (reference sequence). The CDR3 loop reads CATSSVSGGVTDTQYF. The CDR3, as DNA: TGTGCCACCAGCAGTGTTAGCGGGGGAGTCACAGATACGCAGTATTTT.

This clonotype showed up just a few times. The rearrangement joins TRBV4-3 to TRBJ1-2; no definite D call. Deletions cut 0 bases from V and 4 bases from J, with 9 bases between. This CDR3 region has 14 residues. Germline loops: CDR1 LGHNA, CDR2 YSLEER. This CDR3 reads CASSQDKLTYGYTF. The CDR3 nucleotides are TGCGCCAGCAGCCAAGATAAGCTTACCTATGGCTACACCTTC.